One sample yielded the 32 T cell receptor beta chains listed below, sequenced in a study of tumor-infiltrating lymphocytes in oesophageal squamous cell carcinoma. TCRdb redid the calling of the PCR reads with MiXCR, one entry per CDR3 protein. The sample includes about 22,000 distinct CDR3 sequences, around a third of them seen just once. Sample: esophageal tumor tissue. All receptors derive from a female donor with esophageal squamous cell carcinoma.

This chain joins TRBV7-8 and TRBJ2-3; D gene ambiguous. Matching the DNA end better, TRBJ2-1 makes the J call doubtful. Germline V gene lookup returns CDR1 SGHVS and CDR2 FQNEAQ. This CDR3 has 11 residues. CDR3 in amino acids: CASSSNNEQFF. CDR3 nucleotide sequence: TGTGCCAGCAGCTCGAACAATGAGCAGTTCTTC.

The rearrangement joins TRBV7-3 to TRBJ2-4; 16 bases are a match to TRBD2. V shed 5 bases, J shed 10 bases, and the junction held 8 bases outside the gene matches. CDR3 length: 16 residues. Germline V gene data show CDR1 as SGHTA and CDR2 as FQGTGA. This chain's CDR3 is CASSLGTSGGAGIQYF. The CDR3, as DNA: TGTGCCAGCAGCCTCGGGACTAGCGGGGGGGCAGGGATTCAGTACTTC. Full variable domain (missing parts from reference TRBV7-3 and TRBJ2-4): GAGVSQTPSNKVTEKGKYVELRCDPISGHTALYWYRQSLGQGPEFLIYFQGTGAADDSGLPNDRFFAVRPEGSVSTLKIQRTERGDSAVYLCASSLGTSGGAGIQYFGAGTRLSVL.

The rearrangement uses TRBV7-8 and TRBJ2-3, with TRBD2 identical over 8 bases. CDR1 SGHVS and CDR2 FQNEAQ come from the germline V gene. The CDR3 is made up of 18 amino acids. Losses at the gene ends were 5 bases for V and 4 bases for J; bases not matched to a gene: 17. DNA for the CDR3: TGTGCCAGCAGCCTCCTAGCCCGGGTCGGGAGGGTTGCAGATACGCAGTATTTT. It yields the protein CASSLLARVGRVADTQYF.

The chain combines TRBV15 with TRBJ2-3, with 15 bases that match TRBD2. V shed 1 base, J shed 4 bases, and the junction held 3 bases outside the gene matches. The CDR3 has 17 residues. Germline-derived CDR1 and CDR2 are LNHNV and YYDKDF (reference sequence). As DNA, the CDR3 is TGTGCCACCAGCAGAGGGACTAGCGGGAGGGCGGCAGATACGCAGTATTTT. Amino acid sequence: CATSRGTSGRAADTQYF.

V usage is TRBV6-4 and J usage is TRBJ2-4, with 8 bases identical to TRBD2. Germline V CDR1 and CDR2: MRHNA, SNTAGT. The length of the CDR3 is 16 residues. V was clipped by 0 bases and J by 13 bases; unmatched bases: 14. The CDR3 loop is CASSDSDRGGPDTQYF. CDR3 DNA: TGTGCCAGCAGTGACTCTGACCGGGGGGGCCCAGATACGCAGTACTTC.

There are many counts of this clonotype. The rearrangement uses TRBV6-1 and TRBJ1-6, with D maybe TRBD1 (5 bases). In germline, CDR1 is MNHNS, CDR2 SASEGT. This CDR3 has 12 residues. Between the trimmed V and J ends, which lost 6 bases and 9 bases, there was a span of 9 bases. CDR3 residues: CASRGAGSPLHF. CDR3 nucleotides: TGTGCCAGCAGAGGGGCGGGTTCACCCCTCCACTTT.

This sequence joins TRBV9 and TRBJ2-2; 7 bases align to TRBD1. Trimming removed 0 bases from V and 6 bases from J; junction bases left unmatched: 5. In germline, CDR1 is SGDLS, CDR2 YYNGEE. This CDR3 has 15 residues. In nucleotides, the CDR3 is TGTGCCAGCAGCGTAGGGCAGGGGGTCGCCGGGGAGCTGTTTTTT. Translating gives CASSVGQGVAGELFF. Variable domain in full (rest from reference TRBV9 and TRBJ2-2): DSGVTQTPKHLITATGQRVTLRCSPRSGDLSVYWYQQSLDQGLQFLIQYYNGEERAKGNILERFSAQQFPDLHSELNLSSLELGDSALYFCASSVGQGVAGELFFGEGSRLTVL.

V usage is TRBV6-1 and J usage is TRBJ1-1; D is uncertain. TRBJ2-3 matches the DNA end more closely, so the J call is doubtful. Germline values: CDR1 MNHNS, CDR2 SASEGT. The CDR3 has 10 amino acids. DNA of the CDR3: TGTGCCAGCAGTGAAGACACGCAGTATTTT. Translated, it gives CASSEDTQYF.

This clonotype has ten or more counts. The chain employs TRBV5-4 and TRBJ1-2, with D maybe TRBD1 (5 bases). V gave up 2 bases and J gave up 8 bases, with 16 bases separating them. Germline assignment: CDR1 SGHNT and CDR2 YYREEE (reference sequence). The CDR3 length is 14 residues. CDR3 DNA: TGTGCCAGCAGCTTCGCGAGTGGGGGAGGAGGCTACACCTTC. This translates into CASSFASGGGGYTF.

The rearrangement joins TRBV6-5 to TRBJ1-2, with D possibly TRBD1 on 6 matching bases. Germline lookup yields CDR1 MNHEY and CDR2 SVGAGI. The V and J ends lost 5 bases and 7 bases respectively, with 14 bases between them. There are 13 residues in the CDR3. The CDR3 region is CASSEQGFGGYTF. The CDR3, as DNA: TGTGCCAGCAGTGAACAGGGATTTGGTGGCTACACCTTC.

This clonotype occurred many times. The CDR3 loop is CASSSLGTAADTGELFF. The DNA of the CDR3 is TGTGCCAGCAGTAGCCTTGGGACAGCGGCTGACACCGGGGAGCTGTTTTTT. The V gene is TRBV25-1, the J gene TRBJ2-2; 7 nucleotides match TRBD1. The CDR3 covers 17 residues. Germline loops: CDR1 MGHDK, CDR2 SYGVNS. Losses at the gene ends were 5 bases for V and 3 bases for J; bases not matched to a gene: 12.

This chain connects TRBV7-1 to TRBJ2-1; the D gene is possibly TRBD1 (6 bases). The end of the DNA fits TRBJ2-5 better, so the J call may be wrong. TRBV7-1 has ORF status, its function being uncertain. This CDR3 region has 14 residues. The CDR3 protein is CASSSYRVEETQYF. CDR3 nucleotides: TGTGCCAGCAGCTCGTACAGGGTCGAAGAGACCCAGTACTTC.

Here the CDR3 reads CASSSGQSNYGYTF. Written as DNA, the CDR3 is TGTGCCAGCAGCTCAGGACAGTCTAACTATGGCTACACCTTC. The chain carries TRBV7-9 and TRBJ1-2; D is possibly TRBD1 (6 bases). Trimming left V 4 bases short and J 0 bases short, with 9 bases between. Germline lookup yields CDR1 SEHNR and CDR2 FQNEAQ (reference sequence). The CDR3 sequence is 14 residues long.

There are many counts of this clonotype. The chain combines TRBV5-6 with TRBJ1-1, with D uncertain. With 2 bases removed from V and 6 bases from J, the gap between germline ends came to 8 bases. The germline CDR1 and CDR2 sequences are SGHDT and YYEEEE. There are 12 residues in the CDR3. In DNA form, the CDR3 reads TGTGCCAGCAGCTTTCTCTACGCTGAAGCTTTCTTT. Protein sequence: CASSFLYAEAFF.

The J gene is TRBJ2-1, the V gene TRBV20-1; TRBD2 agrees at 8 bases. Germline lookup yields CDR1 DFQATT and CDR2 SNEGSKA (reference sequence). This CDR3 spans 15 amino acids. The V segment lost 5 bases and the J segment 1 base; nucleotides outside the gene matches: 7. The CDR3 is CSALSGRRSYNEQFF. In nucleotides, the CDR3 is TGCAGTGCTTTGAGCGGGAGAAGATCCTACAATGAGCAGTTCTTC.

This chain links TRBV7-9 with TRBJ2-1, with 8 bases matching TRBD2. The DNA end is more similar to TRBJ2-7, so the J call may be wrong. This CDR3 has 16 residues. CDR1 and CDR2 from the germline V gene are SEHNR and FQNEAQ (reference sequence). The CDR3 region is CASSLDGTRRAVEQYF. CDR3 nucleotide sequence: TGTGCCAGCAGCTTAGACGGGACTAGGAGGGCTGTTGAGCAGTACTTC.

The V gene is TRBV5-3, the J gene TRBJ2-1; 9 nucleotides align to TRBD2. TRBV5-3 is identified as an open reading frame with a role that is uncertain. CDR3 length equals 16 residues. The V segment lost 8 bases and the J segment 5 bases; nucleotides outside the gene matches: 14. The CDR3 spells CASSRGLAGINNEQFF. The CDR3 DNA sequence: TGTGCCAGCAGTCGGGGGCTAGCGGGAATCAACAATGAGCAGTTCTTC.

J is TRBJ2-5 and V is TRBV7-2; no clear D gene. The CDR3 spans 14 residues. Germline values: CDR1 SGHTA, CDR2 FQGNSA. The V end lost 1 base, the J end lost 2 bases, and 8 bases lay between the germline ends. The CDR3 reads CASSLGTRQETQYF. CDR3 nucleotides: TGTGCCAGCAGCTTAGGGACGCGACAAGAGACCCAGTACTTC.

The chain carries TRBV2 and TRBJ2-1; a possible D gene is TRBD1 (6 bases). The J call is doubtful: the DNA matches TRBJ2-5 better. This CDR3 is built from 13 residues. Germline CDR1 is SNHLY and CDR2 is FYNNEI. CDR3 nucleotide sequence: TGTGCCAGCAGTGCAGGACAGCAAGAGACCCAGTACTTC. Translated: CASSAGQQETQYF.

This clonotype has just one count. The conserved phenylalanine or tryptophan is not found at the CDR3 terminus, so this likely reflects a read error. Because the CDR3's place on the DNA is in doubt, the DNA is left out and the CDR3 is given as listed by TCRdb. The chain is built from TRBV14 and TRBJ2-5; no DNA check was done on the table's D call, TRBD2. With termini counted, the CDR3 has 19 amino acids. From germline, CDR1 is SGHDN and CDR2 FVKESK. CDR3 residues: CASSLGLAGGPPYEQYFGS.

This clonotype showed up many times. The J gene is TRBJ1-1, the V gene TRBV7-3; D unclear. Germline values: CDR1 SGHTA, CDR2 FQGTGA. CDR3 length equals 15 residues. Trimming took off 1 base at V and 0 bases at J, with 9 bases between the two ends. The CDR3 sequence is CASSLSPAMNTEAFF. The CDR3 DNA is TGTGCCAGCAGCTTAAGTCCAGCCATGAACACTGAAGCTTTCTTT.

This clonotype was counted at least ten times. This rearrangement joins TRBV28 to TRBJ1-5; no firm D call. The germline V and J ends were trimmed by 3 bases and 6 bases, with 9 bases remaining between them. The CDR3 consists of 13 residues. Germline V CDR1 and CDR2: MDHEN, SYDVKM. The DNA of the CDR3 is TGTGCCAGCAGTTTTGATCGGGGTCAGCCCCAGCATTTT. Protein product: CASSFDRGQPQHF.

The CDR3 bases are TGTGCCAGCAGCTTGGATTTAGCCAAAAACATTCAGTACTTC. It is translated as CASSLDLAKNIQYF. The V gene is TRBV11-2, the J gene TRBJ2-4; no clear D. The V gene lost 3 bases and the J gene lost 0 bases, with 6 bases spanning the gap. Germline loops: CDR1 SGHAT, CDR2 FQNNGV. CDR3 size: 14 residues.

CDR3 sequence: CASGLGLAGGWPDTQYF. For the CDR3, the DNA is TGTGCTAGTGGTTTGGGACTGGCGGGAGGATGGCCAGATACGCAGTATTTT. This chain connects TRBV12-5 to TRBJ2-3, with 8 bases lining up with TRBD2. CDR1 is LGHNT, CDR2 FRNRAP, per germline. The CDR3 length is 17 residues. V lost 1 base, J lost 4 bases, and 10 bases stayed unmatched. The full variable domain, its missing parts supplied by reference TRBV12-5 and TRBJ2-3, is DARVTQTPRHKVTEMGQEVTMRCQPILGHNTVFWYRQTMMQGLELLAYFRNRAPLDDSGMPKDRFSAEMPDATLATLKIQPSEPRDSAVYFCASGLGLAGGWPDTQYFGPGTRLTVL.

On this clonotype: The conserved phenylalanine or tryptophan normally closing the CDR3 is absent here, so this likely arose from a read error. The DNA is left out, because the CDR3 cannot be placed on it with certainty; the CDR3 is given as TCRdb lists it. V usage is TRBV28 and J usage is TRBJ2-1; the D segment call TRBD2 is taken from the table without a DNA check. A total of 17 residues make up the CDR3, ends included. Germline-derived CDR1 and CDR2 are MDHEN and SYDVKM. CDR3 in amino acids: CASSPPGGPIYEQYFGN.

The J gene is TRBJ2-4, the V gene TRBV6-8; 11 bases line up with TRBD2. The J call may be wrong; the DNA end is better matched by TRBJ2-1. The CDR3 length is 13 residues. The germline CDR1 and CDR2 sequences are MNHGY and SAAAGT. The CDR3 DNA reads as TGTGCCAGCAGTTACACTAGCGGGAGTGAGCAGTTCTTC. It yields the protein CASSYTSGSEQFF.

In regard to this clonotype: No conserved phenylalanine or tryptophan ends this CDR3, so it is likely a read error. Because the CDR3's place on the DNA is in doubt, the DNA is left out and the CDR3 is given as listed by TCRdb. The V gene is TRBV7-6, the J gene TRBJ2-3; no check of the table's D call, TRBD2, against the DNA was made. Counting both end residues, the CDR3 totals 17 amino acids. The germline V gene has CDR1 SGHVS and CDR2 FNYEAQ. The CDR3 sequence: CASSLGYGRNYEQYFGP.

The table lists this clonotype with a few counts. The chain uses TRBV6-1 and TRBJ2-3; D gene ambiguous. The germline V gene encodes CDR1 MNHNS and CDR2 SASEGT. The CDR3 consists of 15 residues. The V gene lost 6 bases and the J gene lost 8 bases, with 21 bases spanning the gap. CDR3 bases: TGTGCCAGCAGCACGACGGGTCGGAGATTGGCTACGCAGTATTTT. Translation: CASSTTGRRLATQYF.

This clonotype was seen at least ten times. The gene calls are TRBV5-1 and TRBJ2-3, with TRBD2 identical over 9 bases. V lost 0 bases, J lost 8 bases, and 13 bases stayed unmatched. The germline V gene has CDR1 SGHRS and CDR2 YFSETQ. The CDR3 extends over 17 amino acids. CDR3: CASSLGDSGRGMGTQYF. DNA of the CDR3: TGCGCCAGCAGCTTGGGGGATAGCGGGAGAGGCATGGGTACGCAGTATTTT.

This clonotype was counted between two and nine times. The gene calls are TRBV20-1 and TRBJ1-5; 7 nucleotides match TRBD1. Per germline, CDR1 DFQATT and CDR2 SNEGSKA (reference sequence). This CDR3 has 14 amino acids. V dropped 3 bases and J dropped 5; count of bases not matched to a gene: 7. The CDR3 DNA is TGCAGTGCTAGTGACAGGGCCCCCGATCAGCCCCAGCATTTT. It specifies CSASDRAPDQPQHF.

The table lists this clonotype with many counts. In nucleotides, the CDR3 is TGTGCCAGCAGTGATCTATGGAGGCCTGACCATGAGCAGTACTTC. Amino acid sequence: CASSDLWRPDHEQYF. V gene TRBV6-1 combines with J gene TRBJ2-5; TRBD2 is a possible D gene (5 bases). CDR3 length: 15 residues. CDR1 and CDR2 from the germline V gene are MNHNS and SASEGT. V shed 3 bases and J shed 11 bases, with 22 bases lying between them.

This clonotype was observed at least ten times. This chain uses TRBV18 with TRBJ2-1, with D unresolved. The tail of the sequence fits TRBJ2-7 better, so the J call may be wrong. Germline V gene lookup returns CDR1 KGHSH and CDR2 LQKENI. The CDR3 extends over 15 amino acids. The chain's CDR3 is CASSPSQFVKERQYF. CDR3 sequence (DNA): TGTGCCAGCTCACCGTCGCAATTTGTTAAGGAGAGGCAGTACTTC.